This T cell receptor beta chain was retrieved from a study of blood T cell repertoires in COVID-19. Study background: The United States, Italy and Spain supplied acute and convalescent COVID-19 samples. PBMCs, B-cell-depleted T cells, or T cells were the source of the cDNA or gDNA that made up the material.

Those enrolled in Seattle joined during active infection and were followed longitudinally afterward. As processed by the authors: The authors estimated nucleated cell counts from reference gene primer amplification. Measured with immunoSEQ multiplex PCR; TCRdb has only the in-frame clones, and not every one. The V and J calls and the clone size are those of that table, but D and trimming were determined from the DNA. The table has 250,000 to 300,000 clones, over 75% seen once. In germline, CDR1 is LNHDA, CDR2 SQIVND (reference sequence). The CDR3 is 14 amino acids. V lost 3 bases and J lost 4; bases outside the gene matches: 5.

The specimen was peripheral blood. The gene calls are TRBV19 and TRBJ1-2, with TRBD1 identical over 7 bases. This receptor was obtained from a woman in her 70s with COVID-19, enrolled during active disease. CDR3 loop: CASSIQGVVYGYTF. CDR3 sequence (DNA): TGTGCCAGTAGTATCCAGGGGGTGGTCTATGGCTACACCTTC.